This T cell receptor beta chain came from a study of regulatory T cells in long-lasting Graves disease. Both iRepertoire HTBI primers and Arm-PCR of CDR3 regions were used to build the TCR beta libraries. One entry per CDR3 protein results from TCRdb running MiXCR on the multiplex PCR reads. Of approximately 400,000 distinct CDR3 sequences listed, less than 25% are singletons. This clonotype has at least ten counts. Time point: persistent/refractory GD, antithyroid drugs over 5 years with positive TRAb. The authors made the TCR library using RNA they extracted from PBMCs. Source: peripheral blood mononuclear cells (PBMCs), taken when the disease was refractory, from a patient treated with antithyroid drugs. The source of this sequence is a female donor with Graves disease.

CDR3 DNA sequence: TGTGCCAGCAGTTCGATAGGCGAGCAGTACTTC. It yields the protein CASSSIGEQYF. The V call is TRBV27, the J call TRBJ2-7, with D uncertain. The V gene lost 4 bases and the J gene lost 6 bases, with 7 bases spanning the gap. Germline lookup yields CDR1 MNHEY and CDR2 SMNVEV (reference sequence). This CDR3 has 11 residues.